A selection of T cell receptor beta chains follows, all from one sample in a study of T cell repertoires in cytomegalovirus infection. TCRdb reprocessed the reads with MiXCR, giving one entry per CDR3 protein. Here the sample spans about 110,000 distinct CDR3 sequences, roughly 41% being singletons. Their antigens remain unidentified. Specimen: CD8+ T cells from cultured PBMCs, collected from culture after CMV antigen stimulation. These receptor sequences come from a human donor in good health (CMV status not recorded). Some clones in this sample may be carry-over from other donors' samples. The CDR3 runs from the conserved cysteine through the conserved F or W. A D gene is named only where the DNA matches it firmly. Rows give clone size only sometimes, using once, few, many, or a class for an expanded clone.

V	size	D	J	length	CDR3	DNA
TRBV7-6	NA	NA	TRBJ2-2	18	CASSLEPQGPGSTGELFF	TGTGCCAGCAGCTTAGAACCTCAGGGACCCGGGAGCACCGGGGAGCTGTTTTTT
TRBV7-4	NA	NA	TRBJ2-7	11	CASSQDSQEYF	TGTGCCAGCAGCCAGGACAGCCAGGAGTACTTC
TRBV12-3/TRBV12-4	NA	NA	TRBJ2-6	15	CASISLYSGANVLTF	TGTGCCAGCATCTCTCTCTACTCTGGGGCCAACGTCCTGACTTTC
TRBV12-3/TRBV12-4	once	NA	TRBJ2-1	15	CASSQLLSSYNEQFF	TGTGCCAGCAGTCAGCTACTTAGCTCCTACAATGAGCAGTTCTTC
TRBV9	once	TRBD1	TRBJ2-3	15	CASSVAGQGTDTQYF	TGTGCCAGCAGCGTAGCGGGACAGGGCACAGATACGCAGTATTTT
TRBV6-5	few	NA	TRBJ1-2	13	CASSSYLLYGYTF	TGTGCCAGCAGTTCTTACTTGCTCTATGGCTACACCTTC
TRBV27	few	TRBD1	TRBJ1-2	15	CASSSGGQGTLGYTF	TGTGCCAGCAGTTCAGGGGGACAGGGGACACTTGGCTACACCTTC
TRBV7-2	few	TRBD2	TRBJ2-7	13	CATRLAEGYEQYF	TGTGCCACCCGACTAGCGGAAGGCTACGAGCAGTACTTC
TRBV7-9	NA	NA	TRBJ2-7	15	CASSSSGWAYEEQYF	TGTGCCAGCAGCTCATCGGGGTGGGCCTACGAGGAGCAGTACTTC
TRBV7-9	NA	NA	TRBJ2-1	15	CASSWAASSYNEQFF	TGTGCCAGCAGCTGGGCGGCTAGCTCCTACAATGAGCAGTTCTTC
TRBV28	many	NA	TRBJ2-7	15	CASSFGRSSSYEQYF	TGTGCCAGCAGTTTTGGTAGGTCCAGCTCCTACGAGCAGTACTTC
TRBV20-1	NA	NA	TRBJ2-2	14	CSARGLLGTGELFF	TGCAGTGCTAGAGGACTACTGGGGACCGGGGAGCTGTTTTTT
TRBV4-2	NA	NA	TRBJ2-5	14	CASSQDQFGWTQYF	TGTGCCAGCAGCCAAGATCAATTCGGGTGGACCCAGTACTTC
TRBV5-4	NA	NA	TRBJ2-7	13	CASSLEGVSEQYF	TGTGCCAGCAGCTTGGAGGGGGTGAGTGAGCAGTACTTC
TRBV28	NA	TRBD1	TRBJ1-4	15	CASSSTGGTNEKLFF	TGTGCCAGCAGTTCTACAGGGGGGACTAATGAAAAACTGTTTTTT
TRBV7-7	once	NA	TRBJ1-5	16	CASSLAQGWGNQPQHF	TGTGCCAGCAGCTTAGCTCAAGGCTGGGGCAATCAGCCCCAGCATTTT
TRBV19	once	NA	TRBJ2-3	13	CASSIWGSDTQYF	TGTGCCAGTAGTATATGGGGCTCAGATACGCAGTATTTT
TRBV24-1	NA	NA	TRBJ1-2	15	CATSDSSGAFYGYTF	TGTGCCACCAGTGATTCTTCAGGGGCCTTCTATGGCTACACCTTC
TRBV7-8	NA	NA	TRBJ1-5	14	CASSSTGFNQPQHF	TGTGCCAGCAGCTCGACAGGTTTCAATCAGCCCCAGCATTTT
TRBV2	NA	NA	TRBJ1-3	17	CASSESQTGVSGNFIYF	TGTGCCAGCAGTGAATCACAGACAGGAGTATCTGGAAACTTCATATATTTT
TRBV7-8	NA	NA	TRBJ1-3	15	CASTDGIPSGNTIYF	TGTGCCAGCACCGATGGGATTCCCTCTGGAAACACCATATATTTT
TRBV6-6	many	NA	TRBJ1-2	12	CASSSDSYGYTF	TGTGCCAGCAGTTCGGACAGCTATGGCTACACCTTC
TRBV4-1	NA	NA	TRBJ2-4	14	CASSQGDGKNIQYF	TGCGCCAGCAGCCAAGGGGACGGGAAAAACATTCAGTACTTC
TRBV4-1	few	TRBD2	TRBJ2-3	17	CASSQDVLAGYTDTQYF	TGCGCCAGCAGCCAAGATGTGCTAGCGGGGTACACAGATACGCAGTATTTT
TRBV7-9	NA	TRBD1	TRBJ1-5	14	CASGGGTGDQPQHF	TGTGCCAGCGGGGGGGGGACAGGGGATCAGCCCCAGCATTTT
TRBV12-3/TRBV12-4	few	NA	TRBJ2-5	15	CASSLYEGEQETQYF	TGTGCCAGCAGTTTATACGAGGGGGAGCAAGAGACCCAGTACTTC
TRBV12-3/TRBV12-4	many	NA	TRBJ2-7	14	CASSFGSLALEQYF	TGTGCCAGCAGTTTTGGTAGCTTAGCCCTCGAGCAGTACTTC
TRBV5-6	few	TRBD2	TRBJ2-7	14	CASSFGTSSPEQYF	TGTGCCAGCAGCTTTGGGACTAGCAGTCCCGAGCAGTACTTC
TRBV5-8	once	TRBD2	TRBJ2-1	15	CASSSGLAGDNEQFF	TGTGCCAGCAGCTCAGGACTAGCGGGAGACAATGAGCAGTTCTTC
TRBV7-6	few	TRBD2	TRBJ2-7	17	CASSPGLAGGPAYEQYF	TGTGCCAGCAGCCCGGGACTAGCGGGGGGCCCTGCCTACGAGCAGTACTTC
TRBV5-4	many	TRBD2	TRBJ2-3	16	CAYPGLPPLGTDTQYF	TGTGCCTACCCGGGACTACCACCCTTAGGCACAGATACGCAGTATTTT
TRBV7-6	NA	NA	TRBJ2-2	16	CASSLEAGVDTGELFF	TGTGCCAGCAGCTTAGAGGCAGGGGTGGACACCGGGGAGCTGTTTTTT
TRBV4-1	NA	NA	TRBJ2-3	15	CASSQIVGATDTQYF	TGCGCCAGCAGCCAAATTGTGGGGGCCACAGATACGCAGTATTTT
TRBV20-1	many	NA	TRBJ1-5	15	CSARETGYSNQPQHF	TGCAGTGCTAGGGAAACAGGGTACAGCAATCAGCCCCAGCATTTT
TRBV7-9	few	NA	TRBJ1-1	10	CASSQIEAFF	TGTGCCAGCAGCCAAATAGAGGCTTTCTTT
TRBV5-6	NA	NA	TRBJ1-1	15	CASSLDRQPNTEAFF	TGTGCCAGCAGCTTGGACCGACAGCCGAACACTGAAGCTTTCTTT
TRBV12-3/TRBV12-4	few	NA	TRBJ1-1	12	CASSYLGTEAFF	TGTGCCAGCAGTTACCTGGGGACTGAAGCTTTCTTT
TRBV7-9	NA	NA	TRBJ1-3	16	CASSLDSTTSGNTIYF	TGTGCCAGCAGCTTAGACAGCACAACCTCAGGAAACACCATATATTTT
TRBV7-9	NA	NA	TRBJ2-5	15	CASSLMAGGLRTQYF	TGTGCCAGCAGCTTAATGGCCGGGGGGCTAAGGACCCAGTACTTC
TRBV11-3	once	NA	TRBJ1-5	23	CASSPPSRQSTTPKGSSNQPQHF	TGTGCCAGCAGCCCGCCTAGCCGGCAGTCCACCACTCCAAAGGGGTCTAGCAATCAGCCCCAGCATTTT
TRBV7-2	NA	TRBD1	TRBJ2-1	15	CTSSFLTGGGNEQFF	TGTACCAGCAGCTTTCTGACAGGGGGTGGGAATGAGCAGTTCTTC
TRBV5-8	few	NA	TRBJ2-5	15	CASSPPGHPQLAQYF	TGTGCCAGCAGCCCCCCGGGCCACCCCCAGCTGGCCCAGTACTTC